This T cell receptor beta chain was observed in a study of blood T cells in healthy people across ages. A second 7 to 11 cycle PCR used barcoded and J-beta primers. Through a template-switch adaptor with 12 random nucleotides, each cDNA molecule received a tag. TCRdb re-called the 5' RACE reads through MiXCR, storing one row per CDR3 protein. This sample has about 1.5 million distinct CDR3 sequences, with approximately 39% found just once. The sequence came from a woman under 30 in good health. The sequencing sample was made of blood.

The DNA of the CDR3 is TGCAGCGCGGGGACAGGGTGGCCAGATACGCAGTATTTT. Translating gives CSAGTGWPDTQYF. The chain carries TRBV29-1 and TRBJ2-3; 9 positions agree with TRBD1. The CDR3 runs to 13 residues. The trim removed 7 bases at V and 4 bases at J, leaving 6 bases unmatched. Germline V lookup: CDR1 SQVTM, CDR2 ANQGSEA.